This TCR beta chain was identified during a study of T cell repertoires in cytomegalovirus infection. Study-level information: It was the public TCR beta signatures that indicated both CMV infection and matching HLA type.

The CDR3 is 15 residues long. Trimming stripped 3 bases from V and 4 bases from J, with 14 bases between. The germline gives CDR1 MNHNS, CDR2 SASEGT. This clonotype was seen at least ten times. TCRdb reanalysed the reads using MiXCR and keeps one entry per CDR3 protein. The sample carries about 740,000 distinct CDR3 sequences, 35% to 45% recorded once. Material for sequencing was PBMCs. The chain has TRBV6-1 and TRBJ2-3; weak D call: TRBD2 (6 bases). The TCR sequence derives from a human donor in good health (CMV status not recorded). Some clones in this sample may be carry-over from other donors' samples. The CDR3 DNA follows: TGTGCCAGCAGTGATCGGCTAGCGTTCTCAGATACGCAGTATTTT. It specifies CASSDRLAFSDTQYF.